These T cell receptor beta chains were read from a single sample in a study of T-cell reconstitution after alpha-beta-depleted transplantation in children. TCRdb re-derived calls from the PCR reads in MiXCR, one entry per CDR3 protein. The table has 350,000 to 500,000 distinct CDR3 sequences, about 40% seen once. The material was PBMCs, obtained before TCRalphabeta/CD19-depleted stem cell transplant. The receptors stem from a girl aged 2 to 9 with aplastic anemia, due to receive a stem cell transplant. Both conserved end residues are part of each CDR3. The D gene is left open where the match is weak. Only some rows state a clone size, as once, few, many or a class for expanded clones.

V	D	J	size	CDR3	DNA
TRBV7-2	TRBD2	TRBJ2-7	many	CASSLGLAGQSEQYF	TGTGCCAGCAGCTTAGGGCTAGCGGGGCAATCGGAACAGTACTTC
TRBV20-1	TRBD2	TRBJ2-3	few	CSARRSVGGPGRGTQYF	TGCAGTGCTCGAAGATCAGTGGGAGGGCCGGGAAGAGGTACGCAGTATTTT
TRBV28	-	TRBJ2-7	-	CASRYSGGSYEQYF	TGTGCCAGCCGCTACTCAGGAGGCTCCTACGAGCAGTACTTC
TRBV6-1	TRBD1	TRBJ2-3	few	CATRDRATDTQYF	TGTGCCACCCGGGACAGGGCCACAGATACGCAGTATTTT
TRBV4-2	TRBD2	TRBJ2-7	-	CASSQDSGRVYYEQYF	TGTGCCAGCAGCCAAGATAGCGGGAGGGTCTACTACGAGCAGTACTTC
TRBV16	-	TRBJ2-3	few	CASSQGRFPDTQYF	TGTGCCAGCAGCCAAGGTCGCTTTCCAGATACGCAGTATTTT
TRBV25-1	TRBD1	TRBJ2-7	few	CASSGAPGTGNSYEQYF	TGTGCCAGCAGTGGGGCCCCCGGGACAGGGAACTCCTACGAGCAGTACTTC
TRBV15	TRBD2	TRBJ2-2	once	CATSRQTSPTGELFF	TGTGCCACCAGCAGACAGACTAGCCCCACCGGGGAGCTGTTTTTT
TRBV12-3/TRBV12-4	TRBD1	TRBJ1-1	few	CASSFNRGQSEAFF	TGTGCCAGCAGTTTCAACAGGGGGCAATCTGAAGCTTTCTTT
TRBV29-1	TRBD2	TRBJ2-5	many	CSGGKASGRETQYF	TGCAGCGGGGGGAAGGCTAGCGGTCGGGAGACCCAGTACTTC
TRBV10-3	TRBD1	TRBJ1-5	many	CAIIVGTASNQPQHF	TGTGCCATCATCGTGGGGACAGCTTCAAATCAGCCCCAGCATTTT
TRBV6-4	-	TRBJ2-1	-	CASSDGGAVYNEQFF	TGTGCCAGCAGTGACGGGGGGGCCGTCTACAATGAGCAGTTCTTC
TRBV10-1	-	TRBJ2-2	-	CASSDRQTTGELFF	TGCGCCAGCAGTGATCGACAGACCACCGGGGAGCTGTTTTTT
TRBV5-1	-	TRBJ2-1	-	CASKEDVTYNEQFF	TGCGCCAGCAAGGAGGATGTCACCTACAATGAGCAGTTCTTC
TRBV7-2	TRBD2	TRBJ2-1	-	CASSPTLAGFGNEQFF	TGTGCCAGCAGCCCGACTCTAGCGGGGTTCGGAAATGAGCAGTTCTTC
TRBV7-2	-	TRBJ2-5	many	CASSLERETQYF	TGTGCCAGCAGCTTAGAGCGGGAGACCCAGTACTTC
TRBV20-1	-	TRBJ2-1	-	CSPGGSSSYNEQFF	TGCAGTCCCGGCGGGTCGAGCTCCTACAATGAGCAGTTCTTC
TRBV3-1	-	TRBJ2-3	-	CASSQVPDTQYF	TGTGCCAGCAGCCAAGTGCCAGATACGCAGTATTTT
TRBV5-1	-	TRBJ2-2	many	CASSFWGSTGELFF	TGCGCCAGCAGCTTCTGGGGGAGCACCGGGGAGCTGTTTTTT
TRBV29-1	-	TRBJ2-3	many	CSVEDGGNTQYF	TGCAGCGTTGAAGATGGGGGAAATACGCAGTATTTT
TRBV18	-	TRBJ2-7	-	CASSPIKNSYEQYF	TGTGCCAGCTCACCAATAAAGAACTCCTACGAGCAGTACTTC
TRBV20-1	TRBD1	TRBJ2-7	few	CSAGSGTGPYEQYF	TGCAGTGCTGGGTCCGGGACAGGCCCCTACGAGCAGTACTTC
TRBV7-8	-	TRBJ1-5	few	CASSQDGNQPQHF	TGTGCCAGCAGCCAAGACGGGAATCAGCCCCAGCATTTT
TRBV10-1	-	TRBJ1-2	-	CASSGPLPRYGYTF	TGCGCCAGCAGTGGCCCACTCCCTAGGTATGGCTACACCTTC
TRBV5-1	TRBD2	TRBJ2-2	-	CASSGGLAGGNTGELFF	TGCGCCAGCAGCGGGGGACTAGCGGGGGGAAACACCGGGGAGCTGTTTTTT
TRBV6-1	TRBD1	TRBJ2-1	-	CASSTGTEPYNEQFF	TGTGCCAGCAGTACCGGGACAGAACCCTACAATGAGCAGTTCTTC
TRBV12-3/TRBV12-4	-	TRBJ2-1	many	CASSPRLDPAHEQFF	TGTGCCAGCAGTCCCAGGCTAGACCCAGCCCATGAGCAGTTCTTC
TRBV20-1	TRBD2	TRBJ2-1	-	CSVSGRGNEQFF	TGCAGTGTTAGCGGGAGGGGGAATGAGCAGTTCTTC
TRBV20-1	TRBD2	TRBJ2-5	many	CSARGGEGETQYF	TGCAGTGCCCGGGGGGGTGAGGGAGAGACCCAGTACTTC
TRBV5-5	-	TRBJ1-5	-	CASSLGRNSYQPQHF	TGTGCCAGCAGCTTGGGGCGGAACAGCTATCAGCCCCAGCATTTT
TRBV5-6	-	TRBJ1-6	few	CASSLNTGSNSPLHF	TGTGCCAGCAGCTTAAACACAGGGTCTAATTCACCCCTCCACTTT
TRBV27	TRBD2	TRBJ2-3	-	CASSLLIRAGGSTDTQYF	TGTGCCAGCAGTTTATTAATTAGAGCGGGAGGAAGCACAGATACGCAGTATTTT
TRBV20-1	TRBD1	TRBJ1-4	-	CSARKGGAEKLFF	TGCAGTGCTAGGAAAGGGGGCGCGGAAAAACTGTTTTTT
TRBV7-6	-	TRBJ2-7	-	CASSPDRVSGTDYEQYF	TGTGCCAGCAGCCCGGACAGGGTGAGCGGGACGGACTACGAGCAGTACTTC
TRBV15	TRBD2	TRBJ2-1	few	CATSRDLAGGNEQFF	TGTGCCACCAGCAGAGATCTAGCGGGAGGCAATGAGCAGTTCTTC
TRBV10-3	-	TRBJ2-7	-	CAITLRGYEQYF	TGTGCCATCACCTTGAGAGGGTACGAGCAGTACTTC
TRBV6-5	-	TRBJ1-2	many	CASSYGYGYTF	TGTGCCAGCAGTTACGGCTATGGCTACACCTTC
TRBV7-3	-	TRBJ2-6	-	CASSPWPAGSSGANVLTF	TGTGCCAGCAGCCCATGGCCAGCAGGCTCCTCTGGGGCCAACGTCCTGACTTTC
TRBV5-1	-	TRBJ2-1	-	CASSLVGADTEQFF	TGCGCCAGCAGCTTGGTTGGCGCTGATACTGAGCAGTTCTTC
TRBV28	TRBD2	TRBJ2-1	-	CASAAGGPNEQFF	TGTGCCAGTGCAGCGGGAGGGCCAAATGAGCAGTTCTTC
TRBV20-1	-	TRBJ1-5	-	CSARPEGGYSNQPQHF	TGCAGTGCTCGCCCGGAGGGGGGCTATAGCAATCAGCCCCAGCATTTT
TRBV27	-	TRBJ2-7	few	CASSYRSSYEQYF	TGTGCCAGCAGCTACAGGAGCTCCTACGAGCAGTACTTC
TRBV20-1	-	TRBJ2-1	few	CSASGTQRSNEQFF	TGCAGTGCTTCCGGGACCCAACGTAGCAATGAGCAGTTCTTC
TRBV5-1	-	TRBJ2-6	few	CASISTGYGANVLTF	TGCGCCAGCATCTCCACAGGATATGGGGCCAACGTCCTGACTTTC
TRBV27	-	TRBJ2-1	-	CASSTRDREFF	TGTGCCAGCAGTACCCGAGACAGAGAATTCTTC
TRBV4-3	TRBD2	TRBJ2-3	-	CSSTQGHRGAGETDTQYF	TGCTCCAGCACCCAAGGACACCGCGGAGCGGGAGAGACAGATACGCAGTATTTT
TRBV20-1	TRBD2	TRBJ2-5	-	CSARDSAGGPLSRETQYF	TGCAGTGCTAGAGATTCTGCGGGAGGGCCCTTATCGAGGGAGACCCAGTACTTC
TRBV7-2	-	TRBJ1-2	few	CASSVDYNYGYTF	TGTGCCAGCAGCGTGGACTATAACTATGGCTACACCTTC
TRBV6-5	-	TRBJ2-1	-	CASSGEVNEQFF	TGTGCCAGCAGTGGGGAGGTAAATGAGCAGTTCTTC
TRBV4-1	TRBD2	TRBJ2-3	-	CASSQFTRTSGADTQYF	TGCGCCAGCAGCCAATTCACGAGGACTAGCGGCGCAGATACGCAGTATTTT